The present TCR beta chain was sequenced within a study of blood T cell repertoires in COVID-19. The CDR3 runs 14 residues. J lost 2 bases, V lost 3 bases, and 2 bases had no gene match. Germline loops: CDR1 SEHNR, CDR2 FQNEAQ (reference sequence). As originally analysed: Reference gene primers were amplified, and this amplification served to estimate nucleated cell counts. Sequenced by immunoSEQ multiplex PCR; TCRdb stores in-frame clones only, minus some. The V and J calls and clone size were taken over from that table, and D and trimming were inferred from the DNA. This table holds some 510,000 clones, around 87% found once.

V and J are TRBV7-9 and TRBJ2-5, with TRBD2 matching over 8 bases. The clonotype originates from a woman aged 40 to 55 who had recovered from COVID-19. Sequencing used PBMCs or T cells enriched from blood (not recorded which). As DNA, the CDR3 is TGTGCCAGCAGCTTTAGCGGGAATCAAGAGACCCAGTACTTC. This translates into CASSFSGNQETQYF.